The source of this TCR beta chain is a study of T cells in Graves' hyperthyroidism and ophthalmopathy (dated by TCRdb to the late 2010s). With respect to the entire study: Peripheral blood samples were taken at initial diagnosis, before any treatment was given. TCR V-J signatures able to tell the groups apart were searched for in a discovery cohort of approximately 95 patients, of whom more than 40 had Graves' ophthalmopathy and around 58 had stable Graves' hyperthyroidism. An independent validation cohort of fewer than 20 hyperthyroidism patients and about 15 patients who later progressed to ophthalmopathy tested prospective prediction of ophthalmopathy. The 95 to 100 discovery patients were randomly divided into training and test sets at a 7:3 ratio. In about 6 Graves' hyperthyroidism patients, the study also compared T-cell repertoires from thyroid tissue with T-cell repertoires from blood. Following sampling, methimazole starting at 30 mg daily was given to hyperthyroidism patients, and high-dose intravenous methylprednisolone was given to ophthalmopathy patients. TCR Vbeta CDR3 sequencing of roughly 140 peripheral blood samples (under 45 ophthalmopathy, 75 to 80 hyperthyroidism and some 17 progressor patients) is reported in the paper. Findings and caveats that apply to the study as a whole: Sample size was not statistically predetermined, and investigators were not blinded to group allocation. During validation, the model predicted progression to ophthalmopathy a median of approximately six months ahead of onset, with around 71% sensitivity and 72% to 80% specificity. A model built on a 13 V-J signature distinguished ophthalmopathy from stable hyperthyroidism, reaching roughly 88% sensitivity and under 84% specificity in cross-validation and 80%/75% in testing. Most expanded thyroid clonotypes (frequency above 0.001) were also found in blood, which suggests that blood repertoires may mirror thyroid immune responses.

Points on this clonotype: It lacks a known antigen. Base qualities are not recorded, but no much larger clone differs from it by a single base.

Stable Graves' hyperthyroidism was defined as no progression to ophthalmopathy during 18 months of follow-up. Hyperthyroidism patients were newly diagnosed, with disease duration under 2 months, and aged 18 to 65 years. The study excluded patients with uncontrolled infections, other autoimmune diseases, pregnancy or lactation. Clinical symptoms, serum thyroxine and TRAb, thyroid ultrasound, and orbital computed tomography formed the basis for the diagnoses. Ficoll-Paque density gradient centrifugation was used to isolate PBMCs from about 9 ml of fresh peripheral blood. Total RNA was extracted with Trizol reagent, and quality was checked on an Agilent 2100 Bioanalyzer. The TCR beta CDR3 regions were amplified from RNA transcripts. The first round of RT-PCR for the TCR CDR3 was performed with the HTBI primer set and the Qiagen OneStep RT-PCR kit. Libraries were constructed in a second round of multiplex PCR, after which size selection and purification were performed. Paired-end sequencing of the libraries was performed with 100 bp reads on an Illumina HiSeq2000. On the authors' methods: SOAPnuke was used to process the raw data, removing reads that contained adapters or uncalled bases, had a mean Phred below 15, or lacked an exact match to the constant primer or identifier. COPE v1.2.5 was used to merge high-quality paired reads, and clonotypes were defined as unique nucleotide sequences. MiTCR v1.1 was used to align clonotypes to the IMGT TRBV, TRBD and TRBJ reference segments. Only V-J combinations with frequency above 0.0001, covering 99% to 99.2% of repertoires, were analysed. The TCS score was defined as F50 (clonal expansion) divided by E x V (chaos), with BLOSUM62-based TCRdist calculated between CDR3 peptides within each V-J. Welch's t-statistics and random forest reduced approximately 520 V-J features to about 13, which were used in a naive Bayes classifier (R e1071). The public reads were reanalyzed by TCRdb: fastp trimming at Q25, MiXCR alignment, in-frame beta chains only. Rows with a matching CDR3 protein are joined into one entry that keeps the most common DNA and genes. For this entry, the V and J calls and clone size follow TCRdb and not the study's own pipeline. The sample contains about 500,000 distinct CDR3 sequences, over 15% of them found a single time. The ten largest account for 18% of the sample.

The source is a woman aged 18-29 years with Graves' hyperthyroidism. Material for sequencing was blood.

CDR3 loop: CASSFPPHRGGTGELFF. Read as DNA, the sequence is TGTGCCAGCAGTTTTCCCCCTCACAGGGGCGGGACCGGGGAGCTGTTTTTT. The sequence is built from TRBV27 and TRBJ2-2; 7 central bases correspond to TRBD1. CDR1 is given as MNHEY and CDR2 as SMNVEV, both from the germline V gene (reference sequence). Trimming leaves V shorter by 3 bases and J shorter by 5 bases, with the junction holding 12 bases beyond the gene matches. The CDR3 goes from the cysteine to the phenylalanine over 17 residues. Left in the record is the CDR3 DNA by itself, 51 bases read in frame from the first base.